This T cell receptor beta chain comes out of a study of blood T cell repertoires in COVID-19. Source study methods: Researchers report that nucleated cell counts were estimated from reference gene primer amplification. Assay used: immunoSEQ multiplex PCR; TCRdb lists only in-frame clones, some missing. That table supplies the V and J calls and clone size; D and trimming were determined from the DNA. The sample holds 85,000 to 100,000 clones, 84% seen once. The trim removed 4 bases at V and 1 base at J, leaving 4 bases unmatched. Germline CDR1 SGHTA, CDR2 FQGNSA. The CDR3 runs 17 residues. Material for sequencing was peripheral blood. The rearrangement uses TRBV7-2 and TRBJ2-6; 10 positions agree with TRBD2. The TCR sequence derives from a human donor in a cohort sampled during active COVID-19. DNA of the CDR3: TGTGCCAGCAGCTCAGCGGGGGGGGCTTCTGGGGCCAACGTCCTGACTTTC. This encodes CASSSAGGASGANVLTF.